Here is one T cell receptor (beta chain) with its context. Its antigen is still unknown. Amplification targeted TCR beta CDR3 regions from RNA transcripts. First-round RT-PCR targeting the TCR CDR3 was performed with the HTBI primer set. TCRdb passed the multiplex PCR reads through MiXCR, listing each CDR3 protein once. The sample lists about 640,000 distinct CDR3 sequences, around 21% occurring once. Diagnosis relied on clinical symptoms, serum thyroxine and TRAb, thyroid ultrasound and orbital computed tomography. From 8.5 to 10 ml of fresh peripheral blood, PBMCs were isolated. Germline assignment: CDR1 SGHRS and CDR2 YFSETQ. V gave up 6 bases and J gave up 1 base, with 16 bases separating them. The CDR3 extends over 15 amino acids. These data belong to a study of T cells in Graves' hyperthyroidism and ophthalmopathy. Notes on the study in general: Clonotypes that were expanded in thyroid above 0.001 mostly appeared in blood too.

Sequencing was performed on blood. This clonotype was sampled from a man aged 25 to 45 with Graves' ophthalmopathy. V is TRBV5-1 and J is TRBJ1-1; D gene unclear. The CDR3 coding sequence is TGCGCCAGCAACCTACACCCCGCAGCGAACACTGAAGCTTTCTTT. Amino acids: CASNLHPAANTEAFF.